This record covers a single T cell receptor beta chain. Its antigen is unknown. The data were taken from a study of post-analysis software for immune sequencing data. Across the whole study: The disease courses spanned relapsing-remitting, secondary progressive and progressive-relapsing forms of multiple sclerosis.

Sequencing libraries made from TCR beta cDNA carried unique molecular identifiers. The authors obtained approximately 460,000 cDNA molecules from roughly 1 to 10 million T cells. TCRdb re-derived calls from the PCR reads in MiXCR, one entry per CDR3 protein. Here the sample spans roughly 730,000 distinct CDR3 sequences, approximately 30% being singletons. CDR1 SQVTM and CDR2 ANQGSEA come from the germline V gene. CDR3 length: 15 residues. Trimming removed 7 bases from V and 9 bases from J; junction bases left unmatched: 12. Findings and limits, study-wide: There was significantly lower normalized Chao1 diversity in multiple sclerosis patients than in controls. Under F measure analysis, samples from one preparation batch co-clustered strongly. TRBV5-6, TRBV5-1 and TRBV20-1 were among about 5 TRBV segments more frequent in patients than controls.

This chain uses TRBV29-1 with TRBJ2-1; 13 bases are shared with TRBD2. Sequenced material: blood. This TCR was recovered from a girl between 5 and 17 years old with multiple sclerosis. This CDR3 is CSGQLAGGRGGEQFF. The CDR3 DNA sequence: TGCAGCGGCCAACTAGCGGGAGGGCGTGGAGGTGAGCAGTTCTTC.